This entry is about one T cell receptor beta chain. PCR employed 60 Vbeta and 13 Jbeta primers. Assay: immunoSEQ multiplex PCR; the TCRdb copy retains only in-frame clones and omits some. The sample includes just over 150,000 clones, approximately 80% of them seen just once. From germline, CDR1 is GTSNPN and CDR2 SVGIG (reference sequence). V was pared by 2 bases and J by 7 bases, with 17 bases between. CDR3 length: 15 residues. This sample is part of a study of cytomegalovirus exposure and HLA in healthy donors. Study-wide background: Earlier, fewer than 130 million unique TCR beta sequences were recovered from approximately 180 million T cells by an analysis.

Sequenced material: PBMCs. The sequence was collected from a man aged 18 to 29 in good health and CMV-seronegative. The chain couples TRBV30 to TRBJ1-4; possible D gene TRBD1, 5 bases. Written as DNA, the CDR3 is TGTGCCTGGAGTAATGGATACAGGTCCGCTGAAAAACTGTTTTTT. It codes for CAWSNGYRSAEKLFF.